One and the same sample provided the 25 T cell receptor beta chains below, sequenced in a study of cytomegalovirus exposure and HLA in healthy donors. Vbeta (60) and Jbeta (13) primers were used in the PCR. This table comes from immunoSEQ multiplex PCR, and its TCRdb copy is limited to in-frame clones, with some not included. This sample's clone table lists around 200,000 clones. Sequencing input: PBMCs. All receptors derive from a woman in her twenties or thirties in good health and CMV-seropositive.

The genes are TRBV5-4 and TRBJ2-7; 12 nucleotides match TRBD1. CDR1 and CDR2 (germline): SGHNT, YYREEE (reference sequence). This CDR3 spans 16 amino acids. V shed 3 bases, J shed 4 bases, and the junction held 8 bases outside the gene matches. The CDR3 region has the DNA TGTGCCAGCAGCTCCGCCCCGGGACAGGGGGCTTACGAGCAGTACTTC. This encodes CASSSAPGQGAYEQYF.

The rearrangement uses TRBV9 and TRBJ2-1; 9 bases agree with TRBD2. J gave up 4 bases and V 4 bases, and 12 bases lay outside the gene matches. In germline, CDR1 is SGDLS, CDR2 YYNGEE. The CDR3 sequence is 17 residues long. The CDR3 DNA follows: TGTGCCAGCAGCCCCTATAGGGCTAGCGGGGATTACAATGAGCAGTTCTTC. Its protein product is CASSPYRASGDYNEQFF.

The rearrangement joins TRBV28 to TRBJ1-1, with 7 bases aligning to TRBD1. J gave up 1 base and V 2 bases, and 1 base lay outside the gene matches. The CDR3 is made up of 14 amino acids. Germline CDR1 MDHEN, CDR2 SYDVKM. This CDR3 is CASSLEGANTEAFF. The CDR3 bases are TGTGCCAGCAGTTTAGAGGGGGCGAACACTGAAGCTTTCTTT.

The V call is TRBV29-1, the J call TRBJ2-5; TRBD2 aligns across 7 bases. The CDR3 is made up of 15 amino acids. The V and J ends lost 6 bases and 4 bases, in that order; junction bases with no gene match: 14. The germline V gene encodes CDR1 SQVTM and CDR2 ANQGSEA. CDR3 nucleotides: TGCAGCGTGAGCGAAATGACTAGCATTCCAGAGACCCAGTACTTC. The encoded protein is CSVSEMTSIPETQYF.

V usage is TRBV27 and J usage is TRBJ2-2; 9 nucleotides agree with TRBD1. CDR3 length equals 16 residues. Germline V CDR1 and CDR2: MNHEY, SMNVEV (reference sequence). The junction had 7 bases not matched to a gene; V was cut back by 3 bases and J by 5 bases. CDR3 DNA sequence: TGTGCCAGCAGTTTCGGCGGGACAGGGTTTACCGGGGAGCTGTTTTTT. This codes for CASSFGGTGFTGELFF.

This chain joins TRBV4-1 and TRBJ2-5; D possibly corresponds to TRBD2 (6 bases). Germline CDR1 reads MGHRA; CDR2 reads YSYEKL. CDR3 length: 15 residues. Trimming took 3 bases from V and 5 from J, leaving 16 bases between them. CDR3 in amino acids: CASSQGSGGTETQYF. For the CDR3, the DNA is TGCGCCAGCAGCCAGGGCTCGGGCGGGACGGAGACCCAGTACTTC.

The chain uses TRBV27 and TRBJ1-1; D may be TRBD1 (5 bases). Germline CDR1 and CDR2: MNHEY and SMNVEV (reference sequence). The CDR3 totals 13 residues. Trimming took off 6 bases at V and 4 bases at J, with 12 bases between the two ends. CDR3 residues: CASSAQGATEAFF. CDR3 nucleotide sequence: TGTGCCAGCAGCGCGCAAGGGGCCACTGAAGCTTTCTTT.

The chain uses TRBV6-1 and TRBJ2-5; 10 bases are a match to TRBD1. V shed 7 bases, J shed 5 bases, and the junction held 7 bases outside the gene matches. CDR3 length: 14 residues. CDR1 is MNHNS and CDR2 is SASEGT in the germline V gene. CDR3 bases: TGTGCCAGCATCCAGGGACAGGGGTATGAGACCCAGTACTTC. This encodes CASIQGQGYETQYF.

The chain recombines TRBV15 with TRBJ2-7; maybe TRBD2 (5 bases). With 0 bases removed from V and 7 bases from J, the gap between germline ends came to 7 bases. This CDR3 has 12 amino acids. The germline gives CDR1 LNHNV, CDR2 YYDKDF (reference sequence). CDR3 residues: CATSRDWREQYF. The CDR3 nucleotides are TGTGCCACCAGCAGAGATTGGAGGGAGCAGTACTTC.

CDR3 bases: TGTGCCAGCAGCGAGGGACTGTGGGAGACCCAGTACTTC. Translated, it gives CASSEGLWETQYF. This chain links TRBV9 with TRBJ2-5; D may be TRBD2 (6 bases). Trimming stripped 3 bases from V and 5 bases from J, with 11 bases between. CDR1 is SGDLS and CDR2 is YYNGEE in the germline V gene. CDR3 length: 13 amino acids. The whole variable domain, remainder taken from reference TRBV9 and TRBJ2-5, is DSGVTQTPKHLITATGQRVTLRCSPRSGDLSVYWYQQSLDQGLQFLIQYYNGEERAKGNILERFSAQQFPDLHSELNLSSLELGDSALYFCASSEGLWETQYFGPGTRLLVL.

In terms of frequency, this clone is medium-sized. The gene calls are TRBV14 and TRBJ2-7, with D possibly being TRBD2 (6 bases). The V and J ends lost 2 bases and 3 bases respectively, with 11 bases between them. Germline CDR1 reads SGHDN; CDR2 reads FVKESK. The CDR3 contains 14 residues. The CDR3 spells CASSQRDFNYEQYF. The CDR3 bases are TGTGCCAGCAGCCAAAGGGACTTTAACTACGAGCAGTACTTC.

The gene calls are TRBV27 and TRBJ2-1; a weak D match, TRBD1 (6 bases). The CDR3 covers 19 residues. Germline V gene lookup returns CDR1 MNHEY and CDR2 SMNVEV (reference sequence). V was clipped by 0 bases and J by 4 bases, with 22 bases between them. The CDR3 nucleotides read TGTGCCAGCAGTTTATCCCCGTTAGGGGGACCCATCGGGTACAATGAGCAGTTCTTC. Residues: CASSLSPLGGPIGYNEQFF.

V gene TRBV11-2 combines with J gene TRBJ2-3; no clear D gene. With 0 bases removed from V and 4 bases from J, the gap between germline ends came to 8 bases. Germline lookup yields CDR1 SGHAT and CDR2 FQNNGV. The CDR3 consists of 14 residues. The CDR3 loop reads CASSLDSAADTQYF. CDR3 sequence (DNA): TGTGCCAGCAGCTTAGACTCGGCGGCAGATACGCAGTATTTT. The full variable domain, rest sourced from reference TRBV11-2 and TRBJ2-3, is EAGVAQSPRYKIIEKRQSVAFWCNPISGHATLYWYQQILGQGPKLLIQFQNNGVVDDSQLPKDRFSAERLKGVDSTLKIQPAKLEDSAVYLCASSLDSAADTQYFGPGTRLTVL.

This sequence joins TRBV6-1 and TRBJ1-4, with a tentative D call TRBD1 (5 bases). The CDR3 sequence is 15 residues long. V was clipped by 6 bases and J by 8 bases, with 19 bases between them. Germline-derived CDR1 and CDR2 are MNHNS and SASEGT. CDR3: CASRRTGTGVEKLFF. CDR3 DNA: TGTGCCAGCAGGAGGACCGGGACGGGGGTCGAAAAACTGTTTTTT.

J is TRBJ2-5 and V is TRBV7-2; D is uncertain. V lost 0 bases and J lost 1, with 3 bases in between. This CDR3 has 13 residues. Germline V CDR1 and CDR2: SGHTA, FQGNSA. The CDR3 loop is CASSLALQETQYF. For the CDR3, the DNA is TGTGCCAGCAGCTTAGCCCTCCAAGAGACCCAGTACTTC.

CDR3: CASSQRLSHNEQFF. The CDR3 coding sequence is TGTGCCAGCAGCCAAAGGCTTAGCCACAATGAGCAGTTCTTC. The chain combines TRBV4-2 with TRBJ2-1; D unresolved. The CDR3 totals 14 residues. Germline CDR1 and CDR2: LGHNA and YNFKEQ. V gave up 2 bases and J gave up 5 bases, with 10 bases separating them.

V is TRBV29-1 and J is TRBJ2-3; D may be TRBD2 (5 bases). The CDR3 is 15 amino acids. Germline CDR1 reads SQVTM; CDR2 reads ANQGSEA. With 5 bases removed from V and 5 bases from J, the gap between germline ends came to 20 bases. The CDR3 DNA reads TGCAGCGTTCAACGAGGTAGCGTCCCCCTAGATACGCAGTATTTT. Translated, it gives CSVQRGSVPLDTQYF.

V usage is TRBV10-3 and J usage is TRBJ1-4, with TRBD1 as a possible D gene (5 bases). Germline values: CDR1 ENHRY, CDR2 SYGVKD. Deletions cut 3 bases from V and 5 bases from J, with 13 bases between. The CDR3 covers 15 residues. DNA for the CDR3: TGTGCCATCAGTGAATCGACAGCCATAAATGAAAAACTGTTTTTT. Translation: CAISESTAINEKLFF.

The chain links TRBV30 to TRBJ2-1; 9 nucleotides agree with TRBD1. There are 11 residues in the CDR3. Germline CDR1 reads GTSNPN; CDR2 reads SVGIG (reference sequence). Trimming removed 4 bases from V and 12 bases from J; junction bases left unmatched: 4. The CDR3 nucleotides read TGTGCCTGGAAGGGACAGGGCGGGCAGTTCTTC. This gives the protein CAWKGQGGQFF.

The rearrangement joins TRBV6-1 to TRBJ2-3; the D gene is possibly TRBD2 (6 bases). Germline V CDR1 and CDR2: MNHNS, SASEGT. Trimming pared 4 bases from V and 5 bases from J, leaving 19 bases between. The CDR3 totals 16 residues. The CDR3 is CASSGQALASGDTQYF. The CDR3 DNA sequence: TGTGCCAGCAGTGGTCAAGCGCTAGCGTCGGGAGATACGCAGTATTTT.

J is TRBJ2-3 and V is TRBV5-1; TRBD2 is a possible D gene (6 bases). The CDR3 runs to 14 residues. Germline CDR1 SGHRS, CDR2 YFSETQ. V lost 7 bases, J lost 4 bases, and 16 bases lay in between. Here the CDR3 DNA reads TGCGCCAGCTTCTCGGGGGTAGGCGCAGATACGCAGTATTTT. It specifies CASFSGVGADTQYF.

The gene calls are TRBV7-6 and TRBJ1-1; D ambiguous. The V and J ends lost 0 bases and 2 bases respectively, with 13 bases between them. The V gene's germline CDR1 is SGHVS and CDR2 FNYEAQ. The CDR3 covers 16 residues. Here the CDR3 reads CASSLAANQVNTEAFF. The CDR3, as DNA: TGTGCCAGCAGCTTAGCCGCGAACCAAGTTAACACTGAAGCTTTCTTT.

The rearrangement joins TRBV27 to TRBJ1-1; a possible D gene is TRBD1 (5 bases). Trimming cost V 6 bases and J 4 bases, with 12 bases left between them. Germline assignment: CDR1 MNHEY and CDR2 SMNVEV (reference sequence). The CDR3 runs 13 residues. DNA of the CDR3: TGTGCCAGCAGCTCAGGGTCGGCCACTGAAGCTTTCTTT. This codes for CASSSGSATEAFF.

This rearrangement joins TRBV18 to TRBJ2-5; D perhaps matches TRBD2 (6 bases). The J call may be in error: the DNA end matches TRBJ2-7 better. The CDR3 totals 13 residues. Per germline, CDR1 KGHSH and CDR2 LQKENI. The CDR3 sequence is CASSPGGNYEQYF. CDR3 sequence (DNA): TGTGCCAGCTCACCAGGGGGGAACTACGAGCAGTACTTC.

CDR3 region: CASSAQAGARSPLHF. The CDR3 bases are TGTGCCAGCAGCGCGCAGGCGGGGGCGAGGTCACCCCTCCACTTT. This rearrangement joins TRBV7-2 to TRBJ1-6; D is perhaps TRBD1 (6 bases). The V end lost 5 bases, the J end lost 10 bases, and 18 bases lay between the germline ends. CDR3 length: 15 amino acids. Germline CDR1 SGHTA, CDR2 FQGNSA.